Listed below are T cell receptor beta chains from one sample, sequenced in a study of technical replicates of blood from a handful of donors. Assay: immunoSEQ multiplex PCR; the TCRdb copy retains only in-frame clones and omits some. Among nearly 95,000 clones listed, 90% to 96% were seen once. The material sequenced was T cells isolated from PBMCs. These receptors all come from a human donor in good health. CDR3s include the opening cysteine and the closing phenylalanine or tryptophan. Fields, in order: D gene, V gene, J gene, clone size, CDR3 protein, CDR3 DNA. A D gene is named only where the DNA matches it firmly. Part of the rows lack a size; the others show once, few, many or a class for expanded clones.

TRBD1	TRBV7-2	TRBJ2-1	.	CASSHRDRNNEQFF	TGTGCCAGCAGCCACCGGGACAGAAACAATGAGCAGTTCTTC
.	TRBV7-9	TRBJ1-2	.	CASSHGAEGYTF	TGTGCCAGCAGTCATGGGGCGGAGGGCTACACCTTC
.	TRBV6-5	TRBJ1-1	once	CASSPQQGTEAFF	TGTGCCAGCAGTCCGCAACAGGGTACTGAAGCTTTCTTT
.	TRBV7-9	TRBJ1-1	.	CAAGQGVQTEAFF	TGTGCCGCGGGGCAGGGTGTTCAAACTGAAGCTTTCTTT
.	TRBV15	TRBJ1-1	.	CATSQGGENTEAFF	TGTGCCACCAGCCAAGGGGGAGAGAACACTGAAGCTTTCTTT
.	TRBV5-1	TRBJ1-2	.	CASSLDGQTGHGYTF	TGCGCCAGCAGCTTGGATGGACAAACGGGTCATGGCTACACCTTC
TRBD1	TRBV27	TRBJ1-5	.	CASSLSRGDRVYQPQHF	TGTGCCAGCAGTTTATCAAGGGGCGACAGGGTATATCAGCCCCAGCATTTT
.	TRBV11-2	TRBJ2-7	.	CASSWASYEQYF	TGTGCCAGCAGCTGGGCTTCCTACGAGCAGTACTTC
TRBD1	TRBV15	TRBJ2-7	.	CATSRGQASYEQYF	TGTGCCACCAGCAGGGGACAGGCCTCCTACGAGCAGTACTTC
TRBD1	TRBV2	TRBJ1-4	once	CASSVGLGQGNEKLFF	TGTGCCAGCAGTGTAGGATTGGGACAGGGGAATGAAAAACTGTTTTTT
TRBD2	TRBV15	TRBJ2-5	once	CATSRVSGRYETQYF	TGTGCCACCAGCAGAGTTTCCGGGAGGTACGAGACCCAGTACTTC
TRBD2	TRBV15	TRBJ2-2	.	CATSRGSGLAGGGELFF	TGTGCCACCAGCAGGGGAAGTGGACTAGCGGGAGGCGGGGAGCTGTTTTTT
.	TRBV15	TRBJ1-4	.	CATSSASLREDATNEKLFF	TGTGCCACCAGCAGTGCCTCCCTCCGGGAGGATGCAACTAATGAAAAACTGTTTTTT
.	TRBV28	TRBJ2-1	.	CASSFYRFNEQFF	TGTGCCAGCAGTTTTTATCGGTTTAATGAGCAGTTCTTC
.	TRBV4-1	TRBJ2-3	.	CASSPPTKSTDTQYF	TGCGCCAGCAGCCCACCCACAAAAAGCACAGATACGCAGTATTTT
.	TRBV9	TRBJ2-7	.	CASSVDDRPEQYF	TGTGCCAGCAGCGTAGATGACAGGCCCGAGCAGTACTTC
TRBD1	TRBV7-2	TRBJ2-1	.	CASGPRGYNEQFF	TGTGCCAGCGGCCCCAGGGGGTACAATGAGCAGTTCTTC
TRBD2	TRBV6-1	TRBJ2-3	once	CASSDSLASGRPWSDTQYF	TGTGCCAGCAGTGATTCGTTGGCTAGCGGGAGGCCTTGGTCAGATACGCAGTATTTT
TRBD2	TRBV9	TRBJ2-1	.	CASSVGSGTKGLEQFF	TGTGCCAGCAGCGTAGGGTCCGGGACTAAGGGCCTTGAGCAGTTCTTC
TRBD2	TRBV5-4	TRBJ2-1	.	CASSLLQRGSNEQFF	TGTGCCAGCAGCTTGTTACAGCGGGGTTCTAATGAGCAGTTCTTC
TRBD1	TRBV15	TRBJ2-7	.	CATSRDRGYEQYF	TGTGCCACCAGTAGGGACAGGGGCTACGAGCAGTACTTC
TRBD2	TRBV10-1	TRBJ2-2	.	CANPPLLAGETGELFF	TGCGCCAACCCCCCCCTCCTAGCGGGGGAGACCGGGGAGCTGTTTTTT